The subject of this entry is one T cell receptor (beta chain). Its antigen is unknown. TCRdb keeps only in-frame clones here, not all; method: immunoSEQ multiplex PCR. The table records roughly 42,000 clones, roughly nine tenths of them present only once. This entry is derived from a study of OX40 agonist ivuxolimab in advanced cancers. Across the whole study: An anti-OX40 (CD134) antibody with agonistic activity, ivuxolimab, was administered to patients. Dosing consisted of intravenous ivuxolimab at 0.01 to 10 mg/kg every 2 weeks.

Study-wide results and limits: Among the lowest peripheral clonal expansion occurred in 0.1-3.0 mg/kg partial responders. Doses of 0.1 to 3.0 mg/kg were accompanied by clonal expansion of CD4+ and CD8+ blood T cells by week 6.

After removal of 6 bases from V and 2 bases from J, the junction contained 4 bases not matched to a gene. Germline V CDR1 and CDR2: MNHEY, SVGAGI. There are 14 residues in the CDR3. Sequencing used CD4+ or CD8+ T cells sorted from blood, obtained in a trial of the OX40 agonist ivuxolimab. The rearrangement joins TRBV6-5 to TRBJ1-5, with 7 bases matching TRBD1. This receptor was obtained from an adult with an advanced solid tumor such as melanoma, head and neck, liver or kidney cancer. The CDR3 reads CASRPDRGNQPQHF. CDR3 DNA: TGTGCCAGCAGGCCCGACAGGGGCAATCAGCCCCAGCATTTT.